The T cell receptor (beta chain) described here comes from a study of blood T cell repertoires in COVID-19. About the study: Researchers got acute and convalescent COVID-19 samples from the United States, Italy and Spain. PBMCs, B-cell-depleted T cells, or T cells were the source of the cDNA or gDNA that made up the material.

The CDR3 extends over 16 amino acids. Germline-derived CDR1 and CDR2 are SGHTA and FQGNSA. V was clipped by 3 bases and J by 0 bases; unmatched bases: 4. As originally analysed: Estimation of nucleated cell counts was performed using reference gene primer amplification. Assay used: immunoSEQ multiplex PCR; TCRdb lists only in-frame clones, some missing. V, J and clone size reflect that table, while D and trimming were determined from the DNA. The sample carries roughly 180,000 clones, 75% to 90% recorded once. This clone appeared once. V is TRBV7-2 and J is TRBJ2-1, with 8 bases matching TRBD2. This sequence was found in a woman aged 60-70 years with acute or convalescent COVID-19. The sequenced sample consisted of peripheral blood. CDR3 nucleotides: TGTGCCAGCAGCTTCGTAAGCGGGAGCTCCTACAATGAGCAGTTCTTC. This codes for CASSFVSGSSYNEQFF.